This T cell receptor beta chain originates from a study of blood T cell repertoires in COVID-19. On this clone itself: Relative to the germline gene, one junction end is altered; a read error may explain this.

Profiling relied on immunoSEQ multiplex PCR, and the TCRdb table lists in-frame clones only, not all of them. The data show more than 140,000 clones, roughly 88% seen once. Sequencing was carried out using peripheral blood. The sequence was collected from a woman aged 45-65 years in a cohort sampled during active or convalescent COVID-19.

In DNA form, the CDR3 reads TGCGCCAGCAGCTTGGACATCTTC. Translating it yields CASSLDIF. V and J are TRBV5-1 and TRBJ2-7; D unclear. Germline V CDR1 and CDR2: SGHRS, YFSETQ. This CDR3 contains 8 residues.